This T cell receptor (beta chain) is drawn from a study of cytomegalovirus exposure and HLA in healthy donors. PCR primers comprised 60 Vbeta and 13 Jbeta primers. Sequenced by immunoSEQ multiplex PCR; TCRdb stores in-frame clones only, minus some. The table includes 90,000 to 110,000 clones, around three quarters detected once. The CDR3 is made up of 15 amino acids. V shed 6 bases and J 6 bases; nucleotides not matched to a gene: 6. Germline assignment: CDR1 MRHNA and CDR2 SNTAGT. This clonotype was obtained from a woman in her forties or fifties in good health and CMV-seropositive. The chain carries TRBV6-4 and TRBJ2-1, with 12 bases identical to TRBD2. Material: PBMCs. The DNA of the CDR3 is TGTGCCAGCAGCCCGACTAGCGGGAGAGGCAATGAGCAGTTCTTC. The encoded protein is CASSPTSGRGNEQFF.